Following are 16 T cell receptor beta chains from one sample sequenced in a study of blood T cell repertoires in COVID-19. Clones were read by immunoSEQ multiplex PCR, and TCRdb kept only the in-frame ones, dropping some. The data show 410,000 or so clones, with 89% seen just once and about 1.6% held by the top ten. Sequenced material: peripheral blood. The receptor source for this set is a woman between 35 and 50 years old with COVID-19, enrolled during active disease.

The chain employs TRBV7-9 and TRBJ2-7; 12 bases align to TRBD2. Germline V gene lookup returns CDR1 SEHNR and CDR2 FQNEAQ (reference sequence). This CDR3 is built from 15 residues. V shed 4 bases, J shed 7 bases, and the junction held 8 bases outside the gene matches. The CDR3 bases are TGTGCCAGCAGCTCCGCAGGCGGACTAGCGGGGGAGCAGTACTTC. It yields the protein CASSSAGGLAGEQYF.

This CDR3 reads CASSPGTGAKNIQYF. The CDR3 DNA follows: TGCGCCAGCAGTCCCGGGACAGGGGCCAAAAACATTCAGTACTTC. The chain links TRBV4-3 to TRBJ2-4, with 9 bases identical to TRBD1. J was trimmed by 1 base and V by 6 bases; bases with no gene match: 4. Germline assignment: CDR1 LGHNA and CDR2 YSLEER. The CDR3 loop spans 15 amino acids.

The chain couples TRBV28 to TRBJ1-6, with 8 bases identical to TRBD1. Trimming cost V 8 bases and J 7 bases; bases outside gene matches: 4. Looked up from germline, CDR1 is MDHEN and CDR2 is SYDVKM. The CDR3 contains 13 residues. The CDR3 DNA sequence: TGTGCCAGCTGGGACAGGAGGAATTCACCCCTCCACTTT. Its translation is CASWDRRNSPLHF.

This chain connects TRBV9 to TRBJ1-3; the match to TRBD1 covers 11 bases. Germline V gives CDR1 SGDLS, CDR2 YYNGEE. V trimming: 3 bases; J trimming: 8 bases; junction bases outside the gene matches: 4. The CDR3 consists of 14 residues. The CDR3 bases are TGTGCCAGCAGCGGTGGACAGGGGGCAGACACCATATATTTT. It yields the protein CASSGGQGADTIYF.

This sequence joins TRBV28 and TRBJ2-2; a possible D gene is TRBD1 (6 bases). Germline loops: CDR1 MDHEN, CDR2 SYDVKM. CDR3 length equals 16 residues. V was cut by 2 bases and J by 1 base, with 11 bases left in between. The CDR3 region has the DNA TGTGCCAGCAGTTTACAGGGGCGTAAGAACACCGGGGAGCTGTTTTTT. As protein: CASSLQGRKNTGELFF.

The chain couples TRBV28 to TRBJ1-2, with a tentative D call TRBD1 (6 bases). V lost 2 bases, J lost 4 bases, and 11 bases lay in between. This CDR3 is 14 amino acids long. Per germline, CDR1 MDHEN and CDR2 SYDVKM. The chain's CDR3 is CASSLRGSPYGYTF. The CDR3 bases are TGTGCCAGCAGTTTAAGGGGGAGCCCCTATGGCTACACCTTC.

V and J are TRBV7-2 and TRBJ2-5; tentative D call: TRBD2 (6 bases). CDR1 SGHTA and CDR2 FQGNSA come from the germline V gene. The CDR3 has 16 residues. The V and J ends lost 5 bases and 2 bases respectively, with 18 bases between them. CDR3 residues: CASSPLGRSLQETQYF. The CDR3 DNA reads TGTGCCAGCAGCCCGCTAGGGAGGTCACTACAAGAGACCCAGTACTTC.

Turning to this clone: An end of the junction differs from the germline gene, which may be a read error. The rearrangement uses TRBV7-7 and TRBJ2-5, with TRBD2 matching over 9 bases. Germline CDR1 and CDR2: SSHAT and FNYEAQ (reference sequence). This CDR3 is built from 14 residues. This chain's CDR3 is CASSSGLARETQYF. The CDR3 coding sequence is TGTGCTAGCAGCTCGGGACTAGCCCGAGAGACCCAGTACTTC.

Worth noting for this clone: Distinct nucleotide sequences in the sample also encode this CDR3. The genes are TRBV12-3 or TRBV12-4 and TRBJ1-5; 7 bases line up with TRBD1. J lost 2 bases, V lost 6 bases, and 1 base had no gene match. The CDR3 consists of 13 residues. CDR3 in DNA: TGTGCCAGCAGCGGGACAGGCAATCAGCCCCAGCATTTT. This codes for CASSGTGNQPQHF.

The chain links TRBV5-1 to TRBJ2-2; D unclear. Germline V gene lookup returns CDR1 SGHRS and CDR2 YFSETQ. V dropped 5 bases and J dropped 2 bases, with 16 bases sitting between them. The CDR3 loop spans 16 amino acids. DNA for the CDR3: TGCGCCAGCAGTTGGTCCCGTCAGCGAAACACCGGGGAGCTGTTTTTT. This translates into CASSWSRQRNTGELFF.

The chain couples TRBV5-1 to TRBJ1-2; 10 bases match TRBD1. The V gene end was trimmed by 4 bases and the J gene end by 4 bases; junction bases not matched to a gene: 4. Germline V lookup: CDR1 SGHRS, CDR2 YFSETQ. The CDR3 extends over 14 amino acids. CDR3 in amino acids: CASSMGQGSYGYTF. The CDR3 DNA reads as TGCGCCAGCAGCATGGGACAGGGGAGCTATGGCTACACCTTC.

The sample holds one count of this clone. This sequence joins TRBV11-2 and TRBJ1-5; 8 positions match TRBD1. Looked up from germline, CDR1 is SGHAT and CDR2 is FQNNGV. The trim removed 3 bases at V and 6 bases at J, leaving 7 bases unmatched. There are 15 residues in the CDR3. The CDR3 region is CASSLGSGGSQPQHF. The CDR3 bases are TGTGCCAGCAGCTTGGGGTCAGGGGGCAGTCAGCCCCAGCATTTT.

The chain is built from TRBV28 and TRBJ2-7, with 8 bases aligning to TRBD1. The CDR3 runs 16 residues. The trim removed 4 bases at V and 3 bases at J, leaving 11 bases unmatched. CDR1 and CDR2 (germline): MDHEN, SYDVKM. Here the CDR3 reads CASSSPGQGILYEQYF. The CDR3 DNA reads TGTGCCAGCAGTTCGCCCGGACAGGGAATCCTCTACGAGCAGTACTTC.

The rearrangement links TRBV23-1 to TRBJ1-2; tentative D call: TRBD1 (6 bases). TRBV23-1 has ORF status, its function being uncertain. V was cut by 9 bases and J by 6 bases, with 23 bases left in between. This CDR3 spans 15 amino acids. In DNA, the CDR3 is TGCGCCAGTATCTATGGGGTTGGGGGCGGCGATGGCTACACCTTC. Translation gives CASIYGVGGGDGYTF.

The J gene is TRBJ1-6, the V gene TRBV3-1 (or the pseudogene TRBV3-2), with a tentative D call TRBD1 (5 bases). V gave up 4 bases and J gave up 4 bases, with 14 bases separating them. CDR3 length: 16 amino acids. Germline V gene lookup returns CDR1 LGHDT and CDR2 YNNKEL (reference sequence). CDR3 region: CASSPTTDLYNSPLHF. In DNA, the CDR3 is TGTGCCAGCAGCCCCACGACAGACCTTTATAATTCACCCCTCCACTTT.

This sequence joins TRBV13 and TRBJ2-5, with 7 positions matching TRBD1. Germline values: CDR1 PRHDT, CDR2 FYEKMQ (reference sequence). The V gene end was trimmed by 5 bases and the J gene end by 7 bases; junction bases not matched to a gene: 13. The CDR3 runs to 15 residues. The chain's CDR3 is CASSPDRVSSLTQYF. Written as DNA, the CDR3 is TGTGCCAGCAGCCCCGACAGGGTCTCGAGTTTGACCCAGTACTTC.